Shown below are 16 T cell receptor beta chains from a single sample sequenced in a study of lung T cells in sarcoidosis with Löfgren's syndrome. One entry per CDR3 protein results from TCRdb running MiXCR on the reads. The sample lists more than 8,500 distinct CDR3 sequences; 15% to 20% were seen once. Material for sequencing was CD4+ T cells from bronchoalveolar lavage. These receptors all stem from a human donor with sarcoidosis (Löfgren's syndrome or another form), or a control subject (not recorded which).

This clonotype was counted at least ten times. V usage is TRBV4-3 and J usage is TRBJ1-2; the D gene is possibly TRBD1 (6 bases). The CDR3 length is 15 residues. V dropped 1 base and J dropped 3 bases, with 12 bases sitting between them. Germline assignment: CDR1 LGHNA and CDR2 YSLEER. This CDR3 reads CASSQGIRGDYGYTF. CDR3 in DNA: TGCGCCAGCAGCCAAGGGATCAGGGGCGACTATGGCTACACCTTC.

This clonotype was seen many times. The V call is TRBV11-2, the J call TRBJ2-5, with D unresolved. Germline V lookup: CDR1 SGHAT, CDR2 FQNNGV. Trimming pared 0 bases from V and 2 bases from J, leaving 10 bases between. The CDR3 contains 15 residues. CDR3: CASSLDAQKQETQYF. In DNA, the CDR3 is TGTGCCAGCAGCTTAGACGCCCAAAAACAAGAGACCCAGTACTTC.

With respect to this clonotype: This clone may be a read error of a much larger clone one base away. This chain uses TRBV29-1 with TRBJ2-1; the match to TRBD2 covers 8 bases. Germline V gene lookup returns CDR1 SQVTM and CDR2 ANQGSEA. The CDR3 contains 12 residues. The CDR3, as DNA: TGCGGCGAGCGGGAGCTTTACAATGAGCAGTTCTTC. Translated, it gives CGERELYNEQFF.

This clonotype appeared many times. The rearrangement uses TRBV2 and TRBJ2-3, with 7 bases that match TRBD1. This CDR3 is built from 14 residues. Trimming at V came to 6 bases and at J to 2 bases, leaving 5 bases not matched to a gene. The V gene's germline CDR1 is SNHLY and CDR2 FYNNEI. The CDR3 sequence: CASRPGQNTDTQYF. DNA of the CDR3: TGTGCCAGCAGACCGGGACAGAACACAGATACGCAGTATTTT.

The table lists this clonotype with many counts. The chain carries TRBV2 and TRBJ2-5; 7 bases are shared with TRBD2. Germline V lookup: CDR1 SNHLY, CDR2 FYNNEI. CDR3 length: 15 amino acids. J lost 3 bases, V lost 3 bases, and 7 bases had no gene match. The CDR3 DNA sequence: TGTGCCAGCAGTGACTGGATGGGAGGGAAAGAGACCCAGTACTTC. It is translated as CASSDWMGGKETQYF. Together with reference TRBV2 and TRBJ2-5, the CDR3 gives the full variable domain: EPEVTQTPSHQVTQMGQEVILRCVPISNHLYFYWYRQILGQKVEFLVSFYNNEISEKSEIFDDQFSVERPDGSNFTLKIRSTKLEDSAMYFCASSDWMGGKETQYFGPGTRLLVL.

This clonotype was seen at least ten times. The rearrangement links TRBV19 to TRBJ1-5, with D perhaps TRBD1 (5 bases). This CDR3 is built from 15 residues. Germline V gene sequence: CDR1 LNHDA, CDR2 SQIVND (reference sequence). V was clipped by 7 bases and J by 0 bases, with 13 bases between them. For the CDR3, the DNA is TGTGCCAGTACTAGGGACCCAAATAGCAATCAGCCCCAGCATTTT. Translation: CASTRDPNSNQPQHF.

The chain combines TRBV6-1 with TRBJ1-6, with 8 nucleotides matching TRBD1. The CDR3 sequence is 16 residues long. Trimming took 6 bases from V and 2 from J; bases not matched to a gene: 6. Per germline, CDR1 MNHNS and CDR2 SASEGT. The CDR3: CASSPDRGAYNSPLHF. CDR3 in DNA: TGTGCCAGCAGCCCTGACAGGGGCGCCTATAATTCACCCCTCCACTTT.

The table lists this clonotype with many counts. This chain links TRBV5-1 with TRBJ2-5, with a tentative D call TRBD2 (5 bases). V was pared by 3 bases and J by 3 bases, with 6 bases between. The CDR3 covers 12 residues. Germline V CDR1 and CDR2: SGHRS, YFSETQ. CDR3 protein: CASSWGEETQYF. Written as DNA, the CDR3 is TGCGCCAGCAGCTGGGGAGAAGAGACCCAGTACTTC.

In regard to this clonotype: Just one base apart from a much larger clone, this may be a read error. The chain is built from TRBV12-3 or TRBV12-4 and TRBJ1-2, with a tentative D call TRBD1 (5 bases). The CDR3 runs to 13 residues. Trimming took 5 bases from V and 7 from J, leaving 14 bases between them. CDR3 sequence reads: CASSAGRGGGYTF. The CDR3 DNA follows: TGTGCCAGCAGTGCGGGACGGGGAGGTGGCTACACCTTC.

In this sample, this clonotype is medium-sized (0.01 to 0.1%). This sequence joins TRBV20-1 and TRBJ2-1, with a weak D call TRBD2 (6 bases). The CDR3 covers 17 residues. Germline V lookup: CDR1 DFQATT, CDR2 SNEGSKA (reference sequence). The V gene lost 5 bases and the J gene lost 8 bases, with 28 bases spanning the gap. The CDR3: CSAQGLVAGSRVDEQFF. CDR3 DNA: TGCAGTGCTCAGGGTCTTGTGGCGGGAAGTAGAGTGGATGAGCAGTTCTTC.

Comment on this clonotype: Germline and junction disagree at one end, which may indicate a read error. CDR3 residues: CASGYPSRGGGLPNTGGLFF. The CDR3 DNA reads TGTGCCAGCGGTTACCCTAGCCGGGGAGGGGGTCTCCCGAACACCGGGGGGCTGTTTTTT. The V and J genes are TRBV6-2 or TRBV6-3 and TRBJ2-2; tentatively, D is TRBD2 (7 bases). The CDR3 runs to 20 residues. CDR1 MNHEY and CDR2 SVGEGT come from the germline V gene.

This clonotype was found many times. V and J are TRBV7-2 and TRBJ2-7, with D possibly TRBD2 on 5 matching bases. This CDR3 is 15 amino acids long. V was shortened by 2 bases and J by 0 bases, with 11 bases between the two germline ends. Germline loops: CDR1 SGHTA, CDR2 FQGNSA. The CDR3 sequence is CASSLNGMSSYEQYF. CDR3 bases: TGTGCCAGCAGCTTAAACGGGATGAGCTCCTACGAGCAGTACTTC.

Many counts were recorded for this clonotype. The gene calls are TRBV6-1 and TRBJ2-2; 8 nucleotides align to TRBD2. The CDR3 covers 14 residues. V shed 11 bases and J 6 bases; nucleotides not matched to a gene: 11. The germline V gene has CDR1 MNHNS and CDR2 SASEGT. The CDR3 DNA follows: TGTGCCGGCCAAGACGGGGGGGCCCCCGGGGAGCTGTTTTTT. Translating it yields CAGQDGGAPGELFF.

Worth noting for this clonotype: Since a much larger clone is just one base distant, this may be a read error. V usage is TRBV29-1 and J usage is TRBJ2-5; 8 bases fit TRBD1. The V gene's germline CDR1 is SQVTM and CDR2 ANQGSEA. There are 12 residues in the CDR3. The CDR3 sequence: CSVTRGQETRYF. The CDR3 nucleotides are TGCAGCGTAACCAGGGGGCAAGAGACCCGGTACTTC.

Ten or more counts support this clonotype. V and J are TRBV30 and TRBJ1-1, with D possibly TRBD1 on 5 matching bases. Deletions cut 1 base from V and 5 bases from J, with 8 bases between. Germline V gives CDR1 GTSNPN, CDR2 SVGIG (reference sequence). The CDR3 is made up of 12 amino acids. The CDR3 coding sequence is TGTGCCTGGAGTGCTGGGGGAACTGAAGCTTTCTTT. Translated: CAWSAGGTEAFF.

This clonotype appeared many times. The J gene is TRBJ1-2, the V gene TRBV18; 8 bases match TRBD1. Germline values: CDR1 KGHSH, CDR2 LQKENI. CDR3 size: 15 residues. Trimming cost V 6 bases and J 8 bases; bases outside gene matches: 14. The CDR3 DNA reads TGTGCCAGCTCCCCCGACGGACAGGGTGTTATGGGCTACACCTTC. Its protein is CASSPDGQGVMGYTF.